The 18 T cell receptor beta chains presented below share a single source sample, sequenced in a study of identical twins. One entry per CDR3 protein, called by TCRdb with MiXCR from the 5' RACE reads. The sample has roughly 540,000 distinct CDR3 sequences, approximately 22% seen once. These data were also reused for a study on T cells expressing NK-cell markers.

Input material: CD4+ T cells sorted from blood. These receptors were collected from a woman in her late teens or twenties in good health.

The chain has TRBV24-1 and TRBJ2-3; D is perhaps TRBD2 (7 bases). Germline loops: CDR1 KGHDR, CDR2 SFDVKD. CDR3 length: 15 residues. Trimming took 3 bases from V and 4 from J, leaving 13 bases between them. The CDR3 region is CATSDGGGASDTQYF. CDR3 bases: TGTGCCACCAGTGATGGAGGGGGGGCATCAGATACGCAGTATTTT.

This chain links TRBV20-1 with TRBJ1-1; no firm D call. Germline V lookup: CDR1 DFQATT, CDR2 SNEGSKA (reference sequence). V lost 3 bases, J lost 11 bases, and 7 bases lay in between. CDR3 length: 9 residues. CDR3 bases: TGCAGTGCTAGGGATAGTGCTTTCTTT. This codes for CSARDSAFF.

The CDR3 region has the DNA TGTGCCGTCGGGGGGGACAGCCAAGAGACCCAGTACTTC. Translated, it gives CAVGGDSQETQYF. The chain has TRBV7-8 and TRBJ2-5; possible D gene TRBD2, 8 bases. The germline CDR1 and CDR2 sequences are SGHVS and FQNEAQ. Trimming took off 11 bases at V and 1 base at J, with 14 bases between the two ends. The CDR3 is 13 amino acids.

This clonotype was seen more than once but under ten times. CDR3 amino acids: CASSLITGSYEQYF. The CDR3 region has the DNA TGTGCCAGCAGCTTAATTACGGGATCCTACGAGCAGTACTTC. V and J are TRBV7-2 and TRBJ2-7, with TRBD2 as a possible D gene (5 bases). Germline V gives CDR1 SGHTA, CDR2 FQGNSA. The CDR3 is 14 amino acids. Trimming stripped 2 bases from V and 1 base from J, with 9 bases between.

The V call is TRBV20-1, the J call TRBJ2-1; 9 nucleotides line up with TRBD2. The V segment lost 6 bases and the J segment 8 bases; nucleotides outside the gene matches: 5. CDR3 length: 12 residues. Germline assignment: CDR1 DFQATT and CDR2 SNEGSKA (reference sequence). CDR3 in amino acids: CSAPSGNDEQFF. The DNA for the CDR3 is TGCAGTGCCCCTAGCGGGAACGATGAGCAGTTCTTC.

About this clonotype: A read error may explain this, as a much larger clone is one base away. This CDR3 is CASGPARLALYNEQFF. CDR3 sequence (DNA): TGTGCCAGCGGCCCCGCCCGACTAGCGCTATACAATGAGCAGTTCTTC. This chain uses TRBV5-6 with TRBJ2-1, with 8 positions matching TRBD2. CDR1 and CDR2 from the germline V gene are SGHDT and YYEEEE. V lost 7 bases, J lost 4 bases, and 13 bases stayed unmatched. CDR3 length equals 16 residues.

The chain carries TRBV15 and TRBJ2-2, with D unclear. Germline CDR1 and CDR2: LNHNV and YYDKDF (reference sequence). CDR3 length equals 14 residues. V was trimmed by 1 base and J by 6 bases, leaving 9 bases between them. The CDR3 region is CATSRGTSAGELFF. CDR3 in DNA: TGTGCCACCAGCAGAGGGACGAGCGCCGGGGAGCTGTTTTTT.

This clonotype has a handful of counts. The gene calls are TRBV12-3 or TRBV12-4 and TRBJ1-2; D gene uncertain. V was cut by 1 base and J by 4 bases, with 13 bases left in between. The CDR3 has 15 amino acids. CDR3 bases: TGTGCCAGCAGTTTAGGGCCCAACGGGATCTATGGCTACACCTTC. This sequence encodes CASSLGPNGIYGYTF.

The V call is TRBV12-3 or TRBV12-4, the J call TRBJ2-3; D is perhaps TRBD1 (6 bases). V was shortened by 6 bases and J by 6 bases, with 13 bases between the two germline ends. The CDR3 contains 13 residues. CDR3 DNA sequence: TGTGCCAGCAGACATACAGGGACCGATACGCAGTATTTT. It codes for CASRHTGTDTQYF.

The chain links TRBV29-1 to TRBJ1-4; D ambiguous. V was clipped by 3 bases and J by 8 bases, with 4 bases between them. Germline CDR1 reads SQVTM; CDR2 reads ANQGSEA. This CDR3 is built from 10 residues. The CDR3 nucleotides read TGCAGCGTTGAGGACGAAAAACTGTTTTTT. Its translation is CSVEDEKLFF.

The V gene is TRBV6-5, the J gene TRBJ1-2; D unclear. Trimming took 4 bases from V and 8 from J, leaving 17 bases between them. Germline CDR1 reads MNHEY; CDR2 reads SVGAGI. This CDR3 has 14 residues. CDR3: CASSFGKTARGYTF. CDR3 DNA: TGTGCCAGCAGTTTCGGGAAGACCGCTCGAGGCTACACCTTC.

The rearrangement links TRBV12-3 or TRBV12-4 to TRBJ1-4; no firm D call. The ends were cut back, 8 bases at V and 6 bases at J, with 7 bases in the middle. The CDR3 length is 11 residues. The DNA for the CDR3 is TGTGCCAGCCGAGGGCATGAAAAACTGTTTTTT. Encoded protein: CASRGHEKLFF.

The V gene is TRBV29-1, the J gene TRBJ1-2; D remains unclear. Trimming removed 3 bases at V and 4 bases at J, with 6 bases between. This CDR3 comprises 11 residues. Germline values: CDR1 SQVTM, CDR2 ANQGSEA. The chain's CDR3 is CSVDSSYGYTF. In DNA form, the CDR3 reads TGCAGCGTTGACAGCTCCTATGGCTACACCTTC.

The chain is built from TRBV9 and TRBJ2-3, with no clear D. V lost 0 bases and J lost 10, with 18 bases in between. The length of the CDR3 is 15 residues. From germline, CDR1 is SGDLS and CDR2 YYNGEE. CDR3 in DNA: TGTGCCAGCAGCGTAGAGACTTCCCCGCTTATCGCGCAGTATTTT. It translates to CASSVETSPLIAQYF.

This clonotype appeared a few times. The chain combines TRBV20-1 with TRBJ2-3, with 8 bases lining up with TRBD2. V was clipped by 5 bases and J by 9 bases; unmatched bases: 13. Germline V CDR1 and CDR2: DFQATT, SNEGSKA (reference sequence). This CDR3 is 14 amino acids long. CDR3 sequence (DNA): TGCAGTGCTCCACTAGCGGAGATCACTATGACGCAGTATTTT. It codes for CSAPLAEITMTQYF.

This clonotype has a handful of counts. The CDR3 DNA reads as TGCGCCAGCAGCTTTATGGGCAGTACAGATACGCAGTATTTT. This encodes CASSFMGSTDTQYF. This chain joins TRBV5-1 and TRBJ2-3, with D hard to call. Germline assignment: CDR1 SGHRS and CDR2 YFSETQ. This CDR3 has 14 amino acids. Trimming removed 2 bases at V and 3 bases at J, with 10 bases between.

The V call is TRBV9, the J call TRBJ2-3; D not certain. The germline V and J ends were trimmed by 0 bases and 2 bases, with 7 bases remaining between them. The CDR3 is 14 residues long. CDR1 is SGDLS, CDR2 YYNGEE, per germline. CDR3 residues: CASSVESNTDTQYF. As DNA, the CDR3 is TGTGCCAGCAGCGTAGAAAGCAACACAGATACGCAGTATTTT. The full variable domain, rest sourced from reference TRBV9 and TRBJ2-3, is DSGVTQTPKHLITATGQRVTLRCSPRSGDLSVYWYQQSLDQGLQFLIQYYNGEERAKGNILERFSAQQFPDLHSELNLSSLELGDSALYFCASSVESNTDTQYFGPGTRLTVL.

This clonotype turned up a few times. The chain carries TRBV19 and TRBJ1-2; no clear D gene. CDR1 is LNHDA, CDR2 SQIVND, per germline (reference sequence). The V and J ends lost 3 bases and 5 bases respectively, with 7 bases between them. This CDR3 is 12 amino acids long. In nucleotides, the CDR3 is TGTGCCAGTAGTATCCGATCATATGGCTACACCTTC. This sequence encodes CASSIRSYGYTF. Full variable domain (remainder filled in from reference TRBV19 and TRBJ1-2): DGGITQSPKYLFRKEGQNVTLSCEQNLNHDAMYWYRQDPGQGLRLIYYSQIVNDFQKGDIAEGYSVSREKKESFPLTVTSAQKNPTAFYLCASSIRSYGYTFGSGTRLTVV.